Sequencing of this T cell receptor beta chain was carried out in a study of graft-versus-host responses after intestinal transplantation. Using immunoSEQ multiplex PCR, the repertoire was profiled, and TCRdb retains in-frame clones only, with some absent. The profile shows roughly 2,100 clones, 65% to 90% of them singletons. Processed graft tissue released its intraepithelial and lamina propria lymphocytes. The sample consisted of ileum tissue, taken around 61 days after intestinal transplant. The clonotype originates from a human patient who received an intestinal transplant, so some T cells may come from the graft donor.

CDR3 protein: CASSEQGEYGYTF. The CDR3 DNA follows: TGTGCCAGCAGTGAGCAGGGGGAGTATGGCTACACCTTC. The chain has TRBV6-1 and TRBJ1-2, with 7 bases matching TRBD1. This CDR3 comprises 13 residues. CDR1 and CDR2 from the germline V gene are MNHNS and SASEGT. After removal of 3 bases from V and 5 bases from J, the junction contained 3 bases not matched to a gene.